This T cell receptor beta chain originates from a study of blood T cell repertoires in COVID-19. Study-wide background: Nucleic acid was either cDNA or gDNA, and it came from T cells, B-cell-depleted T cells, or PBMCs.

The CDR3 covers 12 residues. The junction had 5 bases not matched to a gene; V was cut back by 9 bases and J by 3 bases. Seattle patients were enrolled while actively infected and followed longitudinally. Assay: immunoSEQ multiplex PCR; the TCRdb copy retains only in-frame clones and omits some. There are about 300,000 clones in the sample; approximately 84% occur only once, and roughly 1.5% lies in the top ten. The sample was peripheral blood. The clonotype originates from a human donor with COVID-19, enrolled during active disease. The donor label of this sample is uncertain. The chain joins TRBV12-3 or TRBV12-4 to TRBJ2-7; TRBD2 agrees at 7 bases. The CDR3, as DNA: TGTGCCAGTAGTCCTAGCGGCTACGAGCAGTACTTC. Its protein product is CASSPSGYEQYF.